This is a list of T cell receptor beta chains from one sample in a study of human T cells and chemical hapten exposure. TCRdb reprocessed the RACE reads with MiXCR, giving one entry per CDR3 protein. This sample has 95,000 to 150,000 distinct CDR3 sequences; about 11% occur once, and the top ten carry roughly 2.3%. Here the sequenced sample was whole blood, taken in connection with sensitization to the hapten diphenylcyclopropenone (DPC). These receptor sequences come from a woman aged 45 to 65 with alopecia areata. Some clones in this sample may be carry-over from other donors' samples. Each CDR3 is given with its conserved first and last residue. Each record gives: V gene, CDR3 length, clone size, D gene, J gene, CDR3 DNA, CDR3 protein. D genes are given only for firm matches. The size entry is marked missing in some rows and otherwise reads once, few, many or a size class.

TRBV3-1	16	few	.	TRBJ2-5	TGTGCCAGCAGCCAACCAGGGGCCCTCTGGCATGGGACCCAGTACTTC	CASSQPGALWHGTQYF
TRBV29-1	14	many	TRBD1	TRBJ2-7	TGCAGCGTTGACGGGACAGGTCCCACGGGGGAGCAGTACTTC	CSVDGTGPTGEQYF
TRBV5-1	15	many	TRBD1	TRBJ1-4	TGCGCCAGCGGGACAGGGGGCACCACTAATGAAAAACTGTTTTTT	CASGTGGTTNEKLFF
TRBV11-2	18	.	TRBD2	TRBJ2-3	TGTGCCAGCAGCGCCGGGACTAGCGGGATCGGGGGACTAGATACGCAGTATTTT	CASSAGTSGIGGLDTQYF
TRBV11-3	17	.	TRBD2	TRBJ2-7	TGTGCCAGCAGCTTAGGGGGAGGGAAGGACATCTCCTACGAGCAGTACTTC	CASSLGGGKDISYEQYF
TRBV14	16	.	.	TRBJ1-2	TGTGCCAGCAGCCAAGATCCCCTCGGGGGGAACGATGGCTACACCTTC	CASSQDPLGGNDGYTF
TRBV27	18	many	.	TRBJ2-5	TGTGCCACCTCACCGAAATACCGCGGACAGTCCAACCAAGAGACCCAGTACTTC	CATSPKYRGQSNQETQYF
TRBV29-1	16	few	.	TRBJ2-3	TGCAGCGTTGAAGATCGGGGGGCCGGACCTGGTGATACGCAGTATTTT	CSVEDRGAGPGDTQYF
TRBV9	16	.	TRBD2	TRBJ2-1	TGTGCCAGCAGCGCTCAAACTAGCGGTCTCGACAATGAGCAGTTCTTC	CASSAQTSGLDNEQFF
TRBV20-1	17	.	TRBD2	TRBJ2-3	TGCAGTGCTAGCTCCTCCACTAGCGGGGGGAGCACAGATACGCAGTATTTT	CSASSSTSGGSTDTQYF
TRBV10-3	17	few	TRBD1	TRBJ1-1	TGTGCCATCAGTGATTCCGGGACAGGGGGCCCTAACACTGAAGCTTTCTTT	CAISDSGTGGPNTEAFF
TRBV12-3/TRBV12-4	14	few	.	TRBJ2-7	TGTGCCAGCAGTTTACGGTCTAGCGTCTACGAGCAGTACTTC	CASSLRSSVYEQYF
TRBV20-1	12	many	TRBD1	TRBJ1-4	TGCAGTGCTAGTCAGGGGGCTGAAAAACTGTTTTTT	CSASQGAEKLFF
TRBV20-1	14	few	.	TRBJ2-7	TGCAGTGCTAGAGGGGGGCGGGGTAGCGACGAGCAGTACTTC	CSARGGRGSDEQYF
TRBV18	15	many	TRBD1	TRBJ1-1	TGTGCCAGCTCATCACGGACAGGGCCAAACACTGAAGCTTTCTTT	CASSSRTGPNTEAFF
TRBV5-1	16	few	.	TRBJ1-1	TGCGCCAGCAGCTTGGCAGGGTCGGGGATGAACACTGAAGCTTTCTTT	CASSLAGSGMNTEAFF
TRBV29-1	15	few	TRBD2	TRBJ2-5	TGCAGCGCCGGCCATGGGCTAGCGGGAGCCGAGACCCAGTACTTC	CSAGHGLAGAETQYF
TRBV6-5	16	.	TRBD2	TRBJ2-7	TGTGCCAGCAGTTACTCGAGCGCGGGAGGGCCGTACGAGCAGTACTTC	CASSYSSAGGPYEQYF
TRBV7-8	15	few	.	TRBJ1-4	TGTGCCAGCAGCTTAGATCGTTGGGGGGGTGAAAAACTGTTTTTT	CASSLDRWGGEKLFF
TRBV3-1	13	.	.	TRBJ2-2	TGTGCCAGCAGCAACGTGGAGGGCGGGGAGCTGTTTTTT	CASSNVEGGELFF
TRBV25-1	16	few	TRBD1	TRBJ2-7	TGTGCCAGCAGTGACTGGCCGGGACAGGGGGCCTACGAGCAGTACTTC	CASSDWPGQGAYEQYF
TRBV2	15	few	TRBD2	TRBJ2-1	TGTGCCAGCATTCGTAACCTAGCGGGGCACAATGAGCAGTTCTTC	CASIRNLAGHNEQFF
TRBV29-1	14	many	.	TRBJ2-2	TGCAGCGTTTGGACCCCGGAGTCCACCGGGGAGCTGTTTTTT	CSVWTPESTGELFF
TRBV6-5	13	many	TRBD2	TRBJ2-2	TGTGCCAGCAGTACCGGGGGGACCGGGGAGCTGTTTTTT	CASSTGGTGELFF
TRBV6-2/TRBV6-3	14	.	TRBD1	TRBJ2-1	TGTGCCAGCAGTCAGGACAGGGTAATCAATGAGCAGTTCTTC	CASSQDRVINEQFF
TRBV29-1	12	many	.	TRBJ1-1	TGCAGCGTCGGGAAAGGGAGCACTGAAGCTTTCTTT	CSVGKGSTEAFF
TRBV20-1	15	.	.	TRBJ1-4	TGCAGTGCTAGACGTGACAGAAGATTAAATGAAAAACTGTTTTTT	CSARRDRRLNEKLFF
TRBV12-3/TRBV12-4	17	few	TRBD1	TRBJ2-6	TGTGCCAGCAGCCCGGGACAGGGGGCCTCTGGGGCCAACGTCCTGACTTTC	CASSPGQGASGANVLTF
TRBV21-1	17	few	.	TRBJ2-1	TGTGCCAGCAGCAATGGACGGACAGGGGGCTTGACCAATGAGCAGTTCTTC	CASSNGRTGGLTNEQFF
TRBV30	15	.	.	TRBJ2-4	TGTGCCTGGGACCTAGGGAGTTGGTCCAAAAACATTCAGTACTTC	CAWDLGSWSKNIQYF
TRBV4-1	16	few	.	TRBJ1-3	TGCGCCAGCAGCCAAGATGCAGGAGGAGACGGAAACACCATATATTTT	CASSQDAGGDGNTIYF
TRBV5-5	16	.	TRBD1	TRBJ1-6	TGTGCCAGCAGCCGGGACCAGACAGGGTGGGATTCACCCCTCCACTTT	CASSRDQTGWDSPLHF
TRBV29-1	14	.	TRBD1	TRBJ2-7	TGCAGCGGAGGTGGACAGGGGGCAACCTACGAGCAGTACTTC	CSGGGQGATYEQYF
TRBV7-9	12	many	.	TRBJ2-7	TGTGCCAGCAGCTTATCTCACCCGGAGCAGTACTTC	CASSLSHPEQYF
TRBV6-2/TRBV6-3	14	few	.	TRBJ2-7	TGTGCCAGCAGGAACATCCGGGAGCCTCCCGAGCAGTACTTC	CASRNIREPPEQYF
TRBV11-2	18	few	.	TRBJ2-6	TGTGCCAGCAGACGCTCAGGAACTACGAGCTCTGGGGCCAACGTCCTGACTTTC	CASRRSGTTSSGANVLTF
TRBV28	14	few	.	TRBJ1-2	TGTGCCAGCAGTTTATCTGGGGACAACTATGGCTACACCTTC	CASSLSGDNYGYTF
TRBV6-5	15	.	.	TRBJ2-6	TGTGCCAGCAGTTACTCAAACCCTGGGGCCAACGTCCTGACTTTC	CASSYSNPGANVLTF
TRBV12-3/TRBV12-4	14	.	TRBD1	TRBJ1-3	TGTGCCAGCAGACCCGACAGGGTTGGAAACACCATATATTTT	CASRPDRVGNTIYF
TRBV6-6	14	.	.	TRBJ2-3	TGTGCCAGCAGTTACGGCGGGAATAAAGATACGCAGTATTTT	CASSYGGNKDTQYF
TRBV5-1	12	few	TRBD1	TRBJ1-2	TGCGCCAGCAGCATGGACAGGAACGGCTACACCTTC	CASSMDRNGYTF
TRBV5-1	16	few	TRBD1	TRBJ1-1	TGCGCCAGCAGCCCAGGGACAGGGCGGCAAGGCACTGAAGCTTTCTTT	CASSPGTGRQGTEAFF
TRBV27	14	.	.	TRBJ1-1	TGTGCCAGCAGTTTTAACACAGCGAACACTGAAGCTTTCTTT	CASSFNTANTEAFF
TRBV6-2/TRBV6-3	14	.	TRBD2	TRBJ2-1	TGTGCCAGCGGGTCTGCGGGAGTACCCAATGAGCAGTTCTTC	CASGSAGVPNEQFF
TRBV4-2	16	few	.	TRBJ1-4	TGTGCCAGCAGCCAAGAAGGCGGATTAACTAATGAAAAACTGTTTTTT	CASSQEGGLTNEKLFF
TRBV20-1	13	few	.	TRBJ2-7	TGCAGTGCTAGGGGACCCACCCGAGACGAGCAGTACTTC	CSARGPTRDEQYF
TRBV28	14	.	.	TRBJ2-6	TGTGCCAGCAGAGTTGACTCTGGGGCCAACGTCCTGACTTTC	CASRVDSGANVLTF
TRBV7-2	15	few	.	TRBJ1-4	TGTGCCAGCAGCTTCCAGGGAGGGACTAATGAAAAACTGTTTTTT	CASSFQGGTNEKLFF